The 31 T cell receptor beta chains in this list originate from one sample, sequenced in a study of T-cell reconstitution after alpha-beta-depleted transplantation in children. The TCRbeta library incorporated unique molecular identifiers. TCRdb ran MiXCR on the PCR reads and lists one entry per CDR3 protein. The table includes hundreds of thousands of distinct CDR3 sequences, more than 20% detected once. The sample consisted of PBMCs, mostly from graft donor cells, taken 360 days after TCRalphabeta/CD19-depleted stem cell transplant. The source is a boy in the first two years of life who had a stem cell transplant for acute myeloid leukemia, so the T cells may come from the graft donor.

This clonotype was observed many times. V usage is TRBV12-3 or TRBV12-4 and J usage is TRBJ2-5; 12 bases are shared with TRBD2. Germline trimming cut 6 bases from V and 4 bases from J; bases unmatched to any gene: 9. This CDR3 comprises 16 residues. In DNA, the CDR3 is TGTGCCAGCAGGCCTTGGACTAGCGGGGTAGGAGAGACCCAGTACTTC. It codes for CASRPWTSGVGETQYF.

This clonotype turned up a few times. This chain connects TRBV20-1 to TRBJ2-3, with D uncertain. Trimming took 5 bases from V and 3 from J, leaving 15 bases between them. Germline CDR1 DFQATT, CDR2 SNEGSKA (reference sequence). The length of the CDR3 is 14 residues. DNA of the CDR3: TGCAGTGCTCTTAGTGTCTTTGGAACAGATACGCAGTATTTT. As protein: CSALSVFGTDTQYF.

This rearrangement joins TRBV4-1 to TRBJ2-7, with D unclear. The CDR3 consists of 13 residues. Germline CDR1 reads MGHRA; CDR2 reads YSYEKL. V gave up 0 bases and J gave up 7 bases, with 10 bases separating them. This CDR3 reads CASSQDVSPEQYV. In nucleotides, the CDR3 is TGCGCCAGCAGCCAAGATGTATCCCCAGAGCAGTACGTC.

This clonotype was seen repeatedly, ten times or more. The chain employs TRBV6-1 and TRBJ2-7, with D possibly being TRBD2 (5 bases). This CDR3 is 15 amino acids long. The V gene's germline CDR1 is MNHNS and CDR2 SASEGT. V lost 8 bases, J lost 6 bases, and 23 bases lay in between. As DNA, the CDR3 is TGTGCCAGCTCCTTACGCGGGCAGGTTCCGCCCGAGCAGTACTTC. Protein: CASSLRGQVPPEQYF.

A note on this clonotype: This could be a read error, since a much larger clone is one nucleotide away. V is TRBV14 and J is TRBJ2-3; TRBD2 matches at 10 bases. The CDR3 is 17 amino acids. CDR1 and CDR2 (germline): SGHDN, FVKESK. V shed 5 bases and J 3 bases; nucleotides not matched to a gene: 11. CDR3 residues: CASSSSGGTSRTDTQYF. The DNA of the CDR3 is TGTGCCAGCAGCAGTAGCGGGGGGACTTCGAGGACAGATACGCAGTATTTT.

The table lists this clonotype with a few counts. The chain employs TRBV9 and TRBJ2-7, with 11 bases that match TRBD2. With V trimmed by 4 bases and J by 3 bases, 9 bases remained unmatched. CDR1 is SGDLS and CDR2 is YYNGEE in the germline V gene. The CDR3 covers 16 residues. The CDR3: CASSPGTSGSFYEQYV. The CDR3 DNA reads TGTGCCAGCAGCCCGGGGACTAGCGGATCCTTCTACGAGCAGTACGTC.

This clonotype was observed a handful of times. The chain uses TRBV6-1 and TRBJ2-7; TRBD1 matches 8 bases. The germline CDR1 and CDR2 sequences are MNHNS and SASEGT. CDR3 length: 14 amino acids. Unmatched junction bases numbered 9, after V lost 6 bases and J lost 5 bases. CDR3 residues: CASRSGGALHEQYF. The DNA of the CDR3 is TGTGCCAGCAGATCAGGGGGCGCATTACACGAGCAGTACTTC.

This clonotype was seen a handful of times. CDR3: CACTTSFSYNEQFF. Written as DNA, the CDR3 is TGTGCCTGCACTACTAGCTTTTCCTACAATGAGCAGTTCTTC. The rearrangement uses TRBV6-1 and TRBJ2-1; D is possibly TRBD2 (6 bases). CDR1 is MNHNS, CDR2 SASEGT, per germline. The CDR3 is 14 amino acids. V shed 11 bases and J shed 1 base, with 15 bases lying between them.

V is TRBV20-1 and J is TRBJ2-7; D possibly matches TRBD1 or TRBD2 (7 bases each). V was trimmed by 0 bases and J by 5 bases, leaving 14 bases between them. Germline assignment: CDR1 DFQATT and CDR2 SNEGSKA (reference sequence). This CDR3 is 14 amino acids long. CDR3 sequence (DNA): TGCAGTGCTAGAGATTCAGGGGGGGGGCACGAGCAGTACTTC. Encoded protein: CSARDSGGGHEQYF.

This clonotype was seen many times. This rearrangement joins TRBV28 to TRBJ1-4; tentative D call: TRBD1 (5 bases). V was clipped by 6 bases and J by 7 bases, with 9 bases between them. This CDR3 region has 12 residues. Germline loops: CDR1 MDHEN, CDR2 SYDVKM. CDR3 nucleotides: TGTGCCAGCAGGGCAGGGACTGAAAAACTGTTTTTT. This translates into CASRAGTEKLFF.

The genes are TRBV12-5 and TRBJ2-3; D is uncertain. Per germline, CDR1 LGHNT and CDR2 FRNRAP. The ends were cut back, 4 bases at V and 4 bases at J, with 12 bases in the middle. The CDR3 length is 14 residues. CDR3 DNA sequence: TGTGCTAGTGGTTCTACCTACCACCCAGATACGCAGTATTTT. This encodes CASGSTYHPDTQYF. The full variable domain, its missing parts supplied by reference TRBV12-5 and TRBJ2-3, is DARVTQTPRHKVTEMGQEVTMRCQPILGHNTVFWYRQTMMQGLELLAYFRNRAPLDDSGMPKDRFSAEMPDATLATLKIQPSEPRDSAVYFCASGSTYHPDTQYFGPGTRLTVL.

This chain joins TRBV12-3 or TRBV12-4 and TRBJ2-5; TRBD2 matches at 13 bases. The CDR3 contains 16 residues. Trimming cost V 3 bases and J 6 bases; bases outside gene matches: 7. The CDR3 reads CASSFTSGGAEKTQYF. CDR3 nucleotides: TGTGCCAGCAGTTTCACTAGCGGGGGGGCCGAAAAGACCCAGTACTTC.

The CDR3 coding sequence is TGCAGTGCTAGACTAGCGGGGGGGACTAACGAGCAGTACGTC. This sequence encodes CSARLAGGTNEQYV. The chain links TRBV20-1 to TRBJ2-7; 12 nucleotides match TRBD2. The germline V gene has CDR1 DFQATT and CDR2 SNEGSKA (reference sequence). The CDR3 sequence is 14 residues long. The ends lost 2 bases at V and 5 bases at J; junction bases unmatched: 4.

Many counts were recorded for this clonotype. The rearrangement joins TRBV20-1 to TRBJ2-7; D gene ambiguous. The germline V gene has CDR1 DFQATT and CDR2 SNEGSKA (reference sequence). Trimming stripped 0 bases from V and 1 base from J, with 4 bases between. The CDR3 contains 12 residues. CDR3 in amino acids: CSAREISYEQYF. CDR3 DNA: TGCAGTGCTAGAGAGATTTCCTACGAGCAGTACTTC.

This clonotype has only a few counts. The chain links TRBV10-3 to TRBJ2-5; TRBD1 might be the D (5 bases). Germline CDR1 ENHRY, CDR2 SYGVKD. V lost 6 bases and J 2 bases, leaving 7 bases between the germline ends. The CDR3 sequence is 12 residues long. Here the CDR3 DNA reads TGTGCCATCAGCAAGGGGCAAGAGACCCAGTACTTC. This sequence encodes CAISKGQETQYF.

A few counts support this clonotype. V and J are TRBV19 and TRBJ1-4; the D gene is possibly TRBD1 (5 bases). The CDR3 sequence is 13 residues long. Trimming removed 9 bases from V and 5 bases from J, with 13 bases in between. In germline, CDR1 is LNHDA, CDR2 SQIVND (reference sequence). In DNA form, the CDR3 reads TGTGCCAGCGCCGGGGCTGAGAATGAAAAACTGTTTTTT. This codes for CASAGAENEKLFF. Full variable domain (outside the CDR3, taken from reference TRBV19 and TRBJ1-4): DGGITQSPKYLFRKEGQNVTLSCEQNLNHDAMYWYRQDPGQGLRLIYYSQIVNDFQKGDIAEGYSVSREKKESFPLTVTSAQKNPTAFYLCASAGAENEKLFFGSGTQLSVL.

The J gene is TRBJ2-5, the V gene TRBV5-1, with D unresolved. V lost 1 base to trimming and J lost 3 bases, with 13 bases between them. The CDR3 contains 15 residues. Germline CDR1 and CDR2: SGHRS and YFSETQ. CDR3 region: CASSLTTPPKETQYF. As DNA, the CDR3 is TGCGCCAGCAGCTTGACGACTCCGCCCAAAGAGACCCAGTACTTC.

This sequence joins TRBV12-3 or TRBV12-4 and TRBJ2-3; TRBD1 matches at 9 bases. V trimming: 5 bases; J trimming: 2 bases; junction bases outside the gene matches: 8. The CDR3 spans 16 residues. In DNA, the CDR3 is TGTGCCAGCAGTCCCCGGGACAGGGCTTCCACAGATACGCAGTATTTT. As protein: CASSPRDRASTDTQYF.

The table lists this clonotype with a few counts. The rearrangement joins TRBV15 to TRBJ1-2, with D possibly TRBD1 on 6 matching bases. The CDR3 is 18 amino acids. Trimming pared 3 bases from V and 8 bases from J, leaving 28 bases between. CDR1 is LNHNV, CDR2 YYDKDF, per germline (reference sequence). This CDR3 is CATSRFKDSPNPLYGYTF. The DNA of the CDR3 is TGTGCCACCAGCAGGTTTAAGGACAGCCCAAACCCACTGTACGGCTACACCTTC.

The V call is TRBV13, the J call TRBJ2-7; 7 bases line up with TRBD1. With V trimmed by 5 bases and J by 2 bases, 18 bases remained unmatched. The CDR3 is made up of 18 amino acids. CDR1 is PRHDT and CDR2 is FYEKMQ in the germline V gene (reference sequence). The CDR3 region has the DNA TGTGCCAGCAGCCCACCAAGACAGGGCCTCCCTTTACCCTACGAGCAGTACTTC. It codes for CASSPPRQGLPLPYEQYF.

The CDR3 DNA is TGTGCCAGCAGTGGGGGGGGCTCAGAGACCCAGTACTTC. This codes for CASSGGGSETQYF. The chain recombines TRBV7-2 with TRBJ2-5, with a possible D match to TRBD2 (7 bases). Germline values: CDR1 SGHTA, CDR2 FQGNSA. The CDR3 extends over 13 amino acids. The V gene lost 6 bases and the J gene lost 4 bases, with 12 bases spanning the gap.

The chain couples TRBV10-3 to TRBJ2-3; 10 nucleotides agree with TRBD2. The CDR3 contains 18 residues. Germline CDR1 ENHRY, CDR2 SYGVKD. V gave up 3 bases and J gave up 3 bases; unmatched junction bases: 12. The CDR3 sequence: CAISERTSGLTSTDTQYF. The CDR3 DNA is TGTGCCATCAGTGAACGGACTAGCGGACTAACCTCTACAGATACGCAGTATTTT.

Ten or more counts support this clonotype. The rearrangement links TRBV5-1 to TRBJ2-1; 8 positions agree with TRBD1. The length of the CDR3 is 14 residues. J lost 5 bases, V lost 4 bases, and 5 bases had no gene match. Germline V gene lookup returns CDR1 SGHRS and CDR2 YFSETQ. The CDR3 bases are TGCGCCAGCAGCCCCGGGACAGGAGACAATGAGCAGTTCTTC. Amino acid sequence: CASSPGTGDNEQFF. The full variable domain, in which reference TRBV5-1 and TRBJ2-1 provide the parts outside the CDR3, is KAGVTQTPRYLIKTRGQQVTLSCSPISGHRSVSWYQQTPGQGLQFLFEYFSETQRNKGNFPGRFSGRQFSNSRSEMNVSTLELGDSALYLCASSPGTGDNEQFFGPGTRLTVL.

V usage is TRBV27 and J usage is TRBJ1-1; no reliable D call. The germline V gene encodes CDR1 MNHEY and CDR2 SMNVEV (reference sequence). The CDR3 has 14 amino acids. With 5 bases removed from V and 0 bases from J, the gap between germline ends came to 10 bases. CDR3 nucleotides: TGTGCCAGCAGTGGACTGGGAGTGAACACTGAAGCTTTCTTT. Its translation: CASSGLGVNTEAFF.

This clonotype was seen a few times. This chain uses TRBV20-1 with TRBJ2-7, with D hard to call. The ends were cut back, 3 bases at V and 4 bases at J, with 7 bases in the middle. The length of the CDR3 is 11 residues. Germline CDR1 DFQATT, CDR2 SNEGSKA (reference sequence). The CDR3 nucleotides are TGCAGTGCTAGCCCCTTTTACGAGCAGTACTTC. Translation: CSASPFYEQYF.

The chain uses TRBV27 and TRBJ2-7, with D perhaps matching TRBD1 (5 bases). V was pared by 6 bases and J by 5 bases, with 20 bases between. The germline CDR1 and CDR2 sequences are MNHEY and SMNVEV (reference sequence). This CDR3 is 15 amino acids long. This chain's CDR3 is CASRHTGSSLHEQYF. The CDR3 region has the DNA TGTGCCAGCAGACACACAGGTTCCTCTCTCCACGAGCAGTACTTC.

This clonotype has at least ten counts. The J gene is TRBJ2-1, the V gene TRBV20-1; D may correspond to TRBD1 or TRBD2 (6 bases each). CDR1 is DFQATT, CDR2 SNEGSKA, per germline (reference sequence). V was trimmed by 7 bases and J by 0 bases, leaving 16 bases between them. CDR3 length equals 15 residues. As DNA, the CDR3 is TGCAGTGTTACCCGGGGGCTGAGCTCCTACAATGAGCAGTTCTTC. Its translation: CSVTRGLSSYNEQFF.

The chain uses TRBV20-1 and TRBJ2-7; the D gene is possibly TRBD2 (6 bases). Germline CDR1 DFQATT, CDR2 SNEGSKA (reference sequence). The V end was cut by 6 bases, the J end by 1 base, with 16 bases between. The CDR3 is 14 residues long. CDR3: CSAGDSTVSYEQYF. In DNA, the CDR3 is TGCAGTGCAGGGGACTCCACCGTTTCCTACGAGCAGTACTTC.

Ten or more counts support this clonotype. The gene calls are TRBV29-1 and TRBJ2-7; D remains ambiguous. The CDR3 runs to 11 residues. Germline V gene lookup returns CDR1 SQVTM and CDR2 ANQGSEA. V dropped 5 bases and J dropped 1 base, with 6 bases sitting between them. This CDR3 reads CSVLVSYEQYF. The CDR3 DNA is TGCAGCGTTCTCGTTTCCTACGAGCAGTACTTC.

This clonotype has a handful of counts. V is TRBV7-3 and J is TRBJ1-6; D remains ambiguous. V was shortened by 1 base and J by 9 bases, with 13 bases between the two germline ends. This CDR3 has 15 amino acids. Germline values: CDR1 SGHTA, CDR2 FQGTGA. In DNA form, the CDR3 reads TGTGCCAGCAGCTTAAGGGCAGGCTTGGGTTCACCCCTCCACTTT. This translates into CASSLRAGLGSPLHF.

This clonotype was counted only a few times. V is TRBV20-1 and J is TRBJ2-3; possibly TRBD1 for D (6 bases). The V and J ends lost 5 bases and 2 bases respectively, with 11 bases between them. This CDR3 comprises 13 residues. The germline gives CDR1 DFQATT, CDR2 SNEGSKA (reference sequence). The CDR3 DNA is TGCAGTGCTCCTCAGGGGTCCACAGATACGCAGTATTTT. Translation: CSAPQGSTDTQYF.